This T cell receptor beta chain was sequenced in a study of shared clonotypes between healthy human individuals. Repertoires were generated with immunoSEQ multiplex PCR, while TCRdb's copy carries only in-frame clones and drops some. The table includes approximately 1.9 million clones, around 93% detected once. Unmatched junction bases numbered 7, after V lost 4 bases and J lost 5 bases. The CDR3 extends over 16 amino acids. The V gene's germline CDR1 is SGHVS and CDR2 FQNEAQ. Regarding this clone: The antigen remains undetermined.

General study points: Clonotypes that were shared across several donors made up roughly 5% of naive CD4 clonotypes. Exclusively blood specimens were collected; tissue repertoires likely differ.

The naive CD8 subset, CD45RO-negative cells positively selected for CCR7, excluded terminally differentiated effector memory CD45RA+ cells. The chain is built from TRBV7-8 and TRBJ2-3; 12 nucleotides match TRBD2. The TCR comes from a man younger than 35 in good health. Some clones in this sample may be carry-over from other donors' samples. Sequencing was done on a sample of naive CD8+ T cells from PBMCs. The CDR3 here is CASSYKRTSGIDTQYF. The CDR3 DNA is TGTGCCAGCAGCTACAAGCGGACTAGCGGGATAGATACGCAGTATTTT.